This T cell receptor (beta chain) was found in a study of blood T cell repertoires in COVID-19. Study-wide context: Spain, Italy and the United States supplied samples that represented acute and convalescent COVID-19. T cells, B-cell-depleted T cells, or PBMCs provided the cDNA or gDNA that served as material.

The CDR3 contains 15 residues. V dropped 1 base and J dropped 0 bases, with 9 bases sitting between them. In germline, CDR1 is SGHVS, CDR2 FNYEAQ. Study processing details: Cell counts per sample came from amplifying reference gene primers. Using immunoSEQ multiplex PCR, the repertoire was profiled, and TCRdb retains in-frame clones only, with some absent. D and trimming were read from the DNA, whereas the V and J calls and clone size are those reported in that table. The sample lists around 100,000 clones; 90% were seen once. The chain links TRBV7-6 to TRBJ1-2, with D unresolved. The material sequenced was peripheral blood. The source is a man aged 45 to 65 with acute or convalescent COVID-19. As DNA, the CDR3 is TGTGCCAGCAGCTTAGGAGGGCCAGCTAACTATGGCTACACCTTC. It codes for CASSLGGPANYGYTF. The full variable domain, rest sourced from reference TRBV7-6 and TRBJ1-2, is GAGVSQSPRYKVTKRGQDVALRCDPISGHVSLYWYRQALGQGPEFLTYFNYEAQQDKSGLPNDRFSAERPEGSISTLTIQRTEQRDSAMYRCASSLGGPANYGYTFGSGTRLTVV.